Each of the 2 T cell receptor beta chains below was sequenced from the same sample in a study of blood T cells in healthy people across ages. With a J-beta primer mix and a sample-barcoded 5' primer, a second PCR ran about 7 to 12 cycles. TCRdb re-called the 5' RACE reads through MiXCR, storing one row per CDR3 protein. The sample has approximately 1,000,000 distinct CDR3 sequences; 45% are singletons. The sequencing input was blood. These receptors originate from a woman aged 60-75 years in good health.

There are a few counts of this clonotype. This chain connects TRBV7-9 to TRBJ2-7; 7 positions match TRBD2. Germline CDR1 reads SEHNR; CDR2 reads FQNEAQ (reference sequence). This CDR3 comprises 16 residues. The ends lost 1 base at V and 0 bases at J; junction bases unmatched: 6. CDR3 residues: CASSLGASGASYEQYF. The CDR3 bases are TGTGCCAGCAGCTTAGGAGCTAGCGGAGCCTCCTACGAGCAGTACTTC.

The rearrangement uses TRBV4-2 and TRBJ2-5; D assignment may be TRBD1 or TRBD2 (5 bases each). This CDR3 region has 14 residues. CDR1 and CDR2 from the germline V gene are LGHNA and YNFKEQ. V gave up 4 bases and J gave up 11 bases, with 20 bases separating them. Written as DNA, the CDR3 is TGTGCCAGCAGCCCTCCGGGACCCGCGGGTGAGCAGTACTTC. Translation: CASSPPGPAGEQYF.